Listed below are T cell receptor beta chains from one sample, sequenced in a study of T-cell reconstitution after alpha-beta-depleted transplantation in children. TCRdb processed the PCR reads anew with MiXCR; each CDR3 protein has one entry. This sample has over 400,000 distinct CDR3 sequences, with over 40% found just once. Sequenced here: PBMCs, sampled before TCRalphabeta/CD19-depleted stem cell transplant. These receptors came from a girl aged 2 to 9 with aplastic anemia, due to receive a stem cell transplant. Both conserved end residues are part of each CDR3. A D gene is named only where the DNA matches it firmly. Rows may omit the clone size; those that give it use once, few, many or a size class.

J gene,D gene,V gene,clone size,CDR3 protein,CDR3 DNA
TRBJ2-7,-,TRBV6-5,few,CASSRFDEQYF,TGTGCCAGCAGCAGATTCGACGAGCAGTACTTC
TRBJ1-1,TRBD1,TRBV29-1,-,CSGGQLNTEAFF,TGCAGCGGGGGACAGCTGAACACTGAAGCTTTCTTT
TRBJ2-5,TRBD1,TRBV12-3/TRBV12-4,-,CASSIWTGALQETQYF,TGTGCCAGCAGTATTTGGACAGGGGCGCTCCAAGAGACCCAGTACTTC
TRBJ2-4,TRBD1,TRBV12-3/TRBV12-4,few,CASSLGQARWGNIQYF,TGTGCCAGCAGCCTCGGACAGGCCCGATGGGGAAACATTCAGTACTTC
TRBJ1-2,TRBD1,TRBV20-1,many,CSANRGADGYTF,TGCAGTGCAAACAGGGGGGCGGATGGCTACACCTTC
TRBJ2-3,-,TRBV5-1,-,CASSLQDPGLNTQYF,TGCGCCAGCAGCTTGCAGGACCCGGGTTTGAATACGCAGTATTTT
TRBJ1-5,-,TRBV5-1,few,CASSPQPQGGNQPQHF,TGCGCCAGCAGCCCACAGCCCCAGGGTGGCAATCAGCCCCAGCATTTT
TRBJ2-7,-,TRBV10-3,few,CAIRSDKGPEQYF,TGTGCCATCAGATCGGACAAAGGACCCGAGCAGTACTTC
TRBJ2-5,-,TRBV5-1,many,CASSLVATAETQYF,TGCGCCAGCAGCTTGGTGGCTACGGCGGAGACCCAGTACTTC
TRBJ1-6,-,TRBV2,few,CASSDSGQNIYNSPLHF,TGTGCCAGCAGTGACTCTGGGCAGAATATTTATAATTCACCCCTCCACTTT
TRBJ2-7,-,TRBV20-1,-,CSARDRIRASLYEQYF,TGCAGTGCTAGAGATCGGATTCGGGCTTCCCTTTACGAGCAGTACTTC
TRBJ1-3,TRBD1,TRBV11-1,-,CASSLDATGDVLLPGNTIYF,TGTGCCAGCAGCTTAGACGCCACAGGGGACGTCCTCCTTCCTGGAAACACCATATATTTT
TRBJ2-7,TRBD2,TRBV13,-,CASNGGLAASYEQYF,TGTGCCAGCAACGGAGGACTAGCGGCCTCCTACGAGCAGTACTTC
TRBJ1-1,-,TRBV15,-,CATSSLDRMNTEAFF,TGTGCCACCAGCAGCCTGGACCGTATGAACACTGAAGCTTTCTTT
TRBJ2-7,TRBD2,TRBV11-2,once,CASSFGTGGSIYEQYF,TGTGCCAGCAGCTTTGGTACGGGCGGGAGTATCTACGAGCAGTACTTC
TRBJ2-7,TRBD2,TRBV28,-,CASSAPGTSSEQYF,TGTGCCAGCAGTGCTCCCGGGACTAGCAGCGAGCAGTACTTC
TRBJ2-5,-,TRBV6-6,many,CASSYSRSGIGYF,TGTGCCAGCAGTTACTCGAGGTCTGGGATCGGCTACTTC
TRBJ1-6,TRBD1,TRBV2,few,CASSEGGRGLSPLHF,TGTGCCAGCAGTGAAGGGGGCAGGGGGCTCTCACCCCTCCACTTT
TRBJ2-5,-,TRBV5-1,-,CASRDSGKETQYF,TGCGCCAGCAGGGACAGTGGGAAAGAGACCCAGTACTTC
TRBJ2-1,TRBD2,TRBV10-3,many,CAIQAGEGNEQFF,TGTGCCATCCAAGCGGGAGAGGGCAATGAGCAGTTCTTC
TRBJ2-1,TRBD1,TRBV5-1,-,CASSLGDRGLGDEQFF,TGCGCCAGCAGCTTGGGAGACAGGGGGCTGGGAGATGAGCAGTTCTTC
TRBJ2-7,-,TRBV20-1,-,CSASTLRTYEQYF,TGCAGTGCTAGTACCCTAAGGACCTACGAGCAGTACTTC
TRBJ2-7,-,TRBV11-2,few,CASSLSPDRFGYEQYF,TGTGCCAGCAGCTTATCGCCCGACAGGTTCGGTTACGAGCAGTACTTC
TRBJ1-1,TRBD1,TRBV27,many,CASSLRTGRAFF,TGTGCCAGCAGTTTAAGGACAGGACGAGCTTTCTTT
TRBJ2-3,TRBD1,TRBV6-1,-,CASSKRDRDWKKLTDTQYF,TGTGCCAGCAGTAAGCGGGACAGGGATTGGAAGAAGCTCACAGATACGCAGTATTTT
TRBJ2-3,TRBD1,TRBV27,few,CASTGQGVTDTQYF,TGTGCCAGCACCGGACAGGGCGTGACAGATACGCAGTATTTT
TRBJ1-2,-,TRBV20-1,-,CSAPNRDASYGYTF,TGCAGTGCTCCTAACAGGGACGCAAGCTATGGCTACACCTTC
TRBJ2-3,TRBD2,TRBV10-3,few,CAISETTLAGPGDTQYF,TGTGCCATCAGTGAGACTACACTAGCGGGGCCGGGGGATACGCAGTATTTT
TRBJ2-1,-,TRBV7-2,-,CASSIGDSYNEQFF,TGTGCCAGCAGCATCGGGGATTCCTACAATGAGCAGTTCTTC
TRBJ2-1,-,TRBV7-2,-,CASSSFYRELNEQFF,TGTGCCAGCAGCTCGTTCTACCGTGAATTGAATGAGCAGTTCTTC
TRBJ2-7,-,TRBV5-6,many,CASSQGTLGDPTYEQYF,TGTGCCAGCAGCCAAGGGACTCTAGGGGACCCTACCTACGAGCAGTACTTC
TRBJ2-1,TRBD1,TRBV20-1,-,CSAPNRDRVNNEQFF,TGCAGTGCCCCCAACCGGGACAGGGTCAACAATGAGCAGTTCTTC
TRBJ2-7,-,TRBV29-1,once,CSVGTVYEQYF,TGCAGCGTTGGGACAGTCTACGAGCAGTACTTC
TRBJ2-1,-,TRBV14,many,CASSQLGGFSSYNEQFF,TGTGCCAGCAGCCAACTAGGGGGGTTTAGCTCCTACAATGAGCAGTTCTTC
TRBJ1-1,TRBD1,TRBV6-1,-,CASSARTGANTEAFF,TGTGCCAGCAGTGCCCGGACAGGGGCGAACACTGAAGCTTTCTTT